The 25 T cell receptor beta chains given below trace back to one sample, sequenced in a study of shared clonotypes between healthy human individuals. Profiled with immunoSEQ multiplex PCR; TCRdb holds only in-frame clones, not every one. The sample contains millions of clones, about 95% of which appear only once. Naive CD8 populations comprised CD45RO-negative cells positively selected for CCR7, excluding terminally differentiated effector memory CD45RA+ cells. Sequenced material: naive CD8+ T cells sorted from blood. Receptor source: a man younger than 30 in good health.

The chain uses TRBV10-1 and TRBJ2-3; 7 bases map to TRBD2. The junction had 3 bases not matched to a gene; V was cut back by 0 bases and J by 0 bases. CDR1 and CDR2 from the germline V gene are WNHNN and SYGVQD (reference sequence). CDR3 length: 16 amino acids. The CDR3: CASSESPGLSTDTQYF. CDR3 DNA: TGCGCCAGCAGTGAGTCCCCGGGACTAAGCACAGATACGCAGTATTTT.

The CDR3 nucleotides read TGTGCCAGCAGCCAAGGGACTGTGTACAATGAGCAGTTCTTC. It specifies CASSQGTVYNEQFF. V gene TRBV7-6 combines with J gene TRBJ2-1; weak D call: TRBD2 (6 bases). Trimming left V 5 bases short and J 4 bases short, with 12 bases between. Per germline, CDR1 SGHVS and CDR2 FNYEAQ. The CDR3 extends over 14 amino acids.

A single count supports this clone. CDR3 in DNA: TGTGCCAGCGCCCCGATAGCGGGAGTATACGAGCAGTACTTC. Translating gives CASAPIAGVYEQYF. The chain joins TRBV27 to TRBJ2-7, with 9 bases identical to TRBD2. The germline CDR1 and CDR2 sequences are MNHEY and SMNVEV (reference sequence). V lost 8 bases and J lost 4; bases outside the gene matches: 9. The CDR3 has 14 residues.

The chain employs TRBV13 and TRBJ1-4; D perhaps matches TRBD1 (5 bases). From germline, CDR1 is PRHDT and CDR2 FYEKMQ (reference sequence). This CDR3 is 12 amino acids long. Trimming left V 0 bases short and J 11 bases short, with 7 bases between. CDR3: CASSLGEGKLFF. The CDR3 coding sequence is TGTGCCAGCAGCTTAGGCGAGGGGAAACTGTTTTTT.

The gene calls are TRBV5-1 and TRBJ2-5; 8 nucleotides agree with TRBD2. The CDR3 is 14 residues long. Trimming took 4 bases from V and 3 from J; bases not matched to a gene: 5. Germline CDR1 is SGHRS and CDR2 is YFSETQ. The DNA of the CDR3 is TGCGCCAGCAGCGTAGCGGGACTCGAAGAGACCCAGTACTTC. As protein: CASSVAGLEETQYF.

The chain uses TRBV13 and TRBJ2-7; tentatively, D is TRBD1 or TRBD2 (6 bases each). Germline CDR1 PRHDT, CDR2 FYEKMQ (reference sequence). The V end was cut by 3 bases, the J end by 3 bases, with 9 bases between. CDR3 length equals 13 residues. CDR3 in amino acids: CASSFGGVYEQYF. The CDR3 bases are TGTGCCAGCAGCTTCGGGGGCGTCTACGAGCAGTACTTC.

The chain recombines TRBV5-1 with TRBJ1-1, with D perhaps TRBD1 (5 bases). CDR1 and CDR2 from the germline V gene are SGHRS and YFSETQ. The length of the CDR3 is 12 residues. Trimming removed 4 bases from V and 4 bases from J, with 8 bases in between. The CDR3 DNA follows: TGCGCCAGCAGCATGGGGGGCACTGAAGCTTTCTTT. The encoded protein is CASSMGGTEAFF.

This clone was seen just once. This chain connects TRBV10-3 to TRBJ2-5; 7 bases agree with TRBD1. Germline V gene data show CDR1 as ENHRY and CDR2 as SYGVKD. V shed 3 bases, J shed 3 bases, and the junction held 4 bases outside the gene matches. CDR3 size: 14 residues. The CDR3 reads CAISEIDREETQYF. The DNA of the CDR3 is TGTGCCATCAGTGAAATCGACAGGGAAGAGACCCAGTACTTC.

The rearrangement uses TRBV6-6 and TRBJ2-1, with D unclear. This CDR3 region has 13 residues. In germline, CDR1 is MNHNY, CDR2 SVGAGI (reference sequence). The V end lost 6 bases, the J end lost 1 base, and 7 bases lay between the germline ends. CDR3 in DNA: TGTGCCAGCAGGGACGGTTCCTACAATGAGCAGTTCTTC. Protein product: CASRDGSYNEQFF.

The chain links TRBV30 to TRBJ2-7; 11 nucleotides align to TRBD2. Per germline, CDR1 GTSNPN and CDR2 SVGIG (reference sequence). The CDR3 has 12 amino acids. With V trimmed by 4 bases and J by 6 bases, 2 bases remained unmatched. The CDR3 nucleotides read TGTGCCTGGAACGGACTAGCGGGCGAGCAGTACTTC. Translation gives CAWNGLAGEQYF.

The DNA for the CDR3 is TGTGCCAGCAGTCAGGGACTAGCGGGAGTGTACTACGAGCAGTACTTC. It is translated as CASSQGLAGVYYEQYF. V is TRBV27 and J is TRBJ2-7, with 14 bases lining up with TRBD2. The V gene end was trimmed by 5 bases and the J gene end by 3 bases; junction bases not matched to a gene: 6. There are 16 residues in the CDR3. CDR1 is MNHEY, CDR2 SMNVEV, per germline (reference sequence).

This clone was detected once. The genes are TRBV28 and TRBJ2-7; D may be TRBD1 (6 bases). This CDR3 has 14 residues. Trimming left V 6 bases short and J 5 bases short, with 17 bases between. Looked up from germline, CDR1 is MDHEN and CDR2 is SYDVKM. The CDR3 sequence: CASRLQGSQDEQYF. Here the CDR3 DNA reads TGTGCCAGCAGACTACAGGGCTCCCAAGACGAGCAGTACTTC.

The chain has TRBV4-1 and TRBJ2-5, with D unclear. The end of the DNA aligns better with TRBJ2-7, so the J call may be wrong. Germline loops: CDR1 MGHRA, CDR2 YSYEKL. CDR3 length: 13 amino acids. In DNA form, the CDR3 reads TGCGCCAGCAGCCAAGGAGTGGTGCACGAGCAGTACTTC. This codes for CASSQGVVHEQYF.

This chain joins TRBV18 and TRBJ1-4, with D uncertain. V was cut by 2 bases and J by 0 bases, with 13 bases left in between. This CDR3 comprises 17 residues. Germline CDR1 reads KGHSH; CDR2 reads LQKENI. The CDR3 protein is CASSPDANPATNEKLFF. The CDR3 DNA sequence: TGTGCCAGCTCACCAGATGCTAATCCTGCAACTAATGAAAAACTGTTTTTT.

The chain couples TRBV9 to TRBJ2-3, with 7 bases matching TRBD2. The CDR3 consists of 15 residues. Germline V gene sequence: CDR1 SGDLS, CDR2 YYNGEE. J lost 2 bases, V lost 4 bases, and 7 bases had no gene match. CDR3 in DNA: TGTGCCAGCAGCCCGGCGGGGGTGAACACAGATACGCAGTATTTT. This codes for CASSPAGVNTDTQYF.

The J gene is TRBJ2-7, the V gene TRBV4-2; TRBD2 is a possible D gene (5 bases). Germline-derived CDR1 and CDR2 are LGHNA and YNFKEQ. The CDR3 loop spans 13 amino acids. The V gene lost 1 base and the J gene lost 8 bases, with 12 bases spanning the gap. The CDR3, as DNA: TGTGCCAGCAGCCAAGGTGAGGGAACGAAGCAGTACTTC. Translation gives CASSQGEGTKQYF.

The V and J genes are TRBV5-1 and TRBJ2-5, with D perhaps TRBD1 (5 bases). Germline V lookup: CDR1 SGHRS, CDR2 YFSETQ. The V and J ends lost 2 bases and 5 bases respectively, with 13 bases between them. This CDR3 is 14 amino acids long. The CDR3 DNA is TGCGCCAGCAGCTTAGTTGGGGCTTTGGAGACCCAGTACTTC. It encodes CASSLVGALETQYF.

This sequence joins TRBV6-6 and TRBJ2-3, with a tentative D call TRBD2 (5 bases). Germline assignment: CDR1 MNHNY and CDR2 SVGAGI (reference sequence). Trimming removed 5 bases from V and 3 bases from J, with 15 bases in between. The CDR3 has 15 residues. The CDR3 bases are TGTGCCAGCAGTCACGGGAACTTCTTAACAGATACGCAGTATTTT. Encoded protein: CASSHGNFLTDTQYF.

The chain recombines TRBV7-2 with TRBJ2-7; D possibly matches TRBD1 or TRBD2 (5 bases each). V lost 6 bases to trimming and J lost 9 bases, with 30 bases between them. The CDR3 contains 17 residues. CDR1 is SGHTA and CDR2 is FQGNSA in the germline V gene. The CDR3: CASSHMSRDPSNYSQYF. The CDR3, as DNA: TGTGCCAGCAGTCATATGTCCAGGGACCCCTCCAATTACTCGCAGTACTTC.

V gene TRBV30 combines with J gene TRBJ2-2; 9 bases align to TRBD1. Germline V gene sequence: CDR1 GTSNPN, CDR2 SVGIG (reference sequence). The CDR3 consists of 15 residues. After removal of 6 bases from V and 2 bases from J, the junction contained 7 bases not matched to a gene. This chain's CDR3 is CACPRTGANTGELFF. The CDR3 DNA reads TGTGCCTGTCCTCGGACAGGGGCCAACACCGGGGAGCTGTTTTTT.

In the case of this clone: Other nucleotide sequences in the sample specify the same CDR3. The gene calls are TRBV5-6 and TRBJ2-7; D call uncertain. V was trimmed by 0 bases and J by 6 bases, leaving 4 bases between them. The CDR3 is made up of 11 amino acids. Germline values: CDR1 SGHDT, CDR2 YYEEEE. CDR3 nucleotides: TGTGCCAGCAGCTTGGGCGCCGAGCAGTACTTC. Amino acid sequence: CASSLGAEQYF. Using reference TRBV5-6 and TRBJ2-7 for the parts outside the CDR3, the full variable domain is DAGVTQSPTHLIKTRGQQVTLRCSPKSGHDTVSWYQQALGQGPQFIFQYYEEEERQRGNFPDRFSGHQFPNYSSELNVNALLLGDSALYLCASSLGAEQYFGPGTRLTVT.

The CDR3 nucleotides read TGTGCCAGTAGTACGCCGAACACTGAAGCTTTCTTT. Protein sequence: CASSTPNTEAFF. The J gene is TRBJ1-1, the V gene TRBV19; D is uncertain. Germline CDR1 and CDR2: LNHDA and SQIVND (reference sequence). Deletions cut 4 bases from V and 1 base from J, with 4 bases between. This CDR3 comprises 12 residues.

The genes are TRBV30 and TRBJ2-7; TRBD2 agrees at 10 bases. V was pared by 2 bases and J by 4 bases, with 5 bases of the junction left unmatched. This CDR3 has 14 amino acids. CDR1 is GTSNPN and CDR2 is SVGIG in the germline V gene (reference sequence). CDR3 protein: CAWSSPSGSYEQYF. Written as DNA, the CDR3 is TGTGCCTGGAGTAGTCCTAGCGGGAGTTACGAGCAGTACTTC.

This clone is a singleton in its sample. The chain combines TRBV19 with TRBJ2-1; TRBD2 might be the D (7 bases). This CDR3 is 14 amino acids long. Germline V CDR1 and CDR2: LNHDA, SQIVND (reference sequence). Between the trimmed V and J ends, which lost 1 base and 7 bases, there was a span of 11 bases. CDR3 loop: CASSIAGGQNEQFF. CDR3 bases: TGTGCCAGTAGTATAGCCGGGGGGCAGAATGAGCAGTTCTTC.

The J gene is TRBJ1-2, the V gene TRBV4-1; no clear D gene. Trimming took 3 bases from V and 3 from J, leaving 11 bases between them. Per germline, CDR1 MGHRA and CDR2 YSYEKL. CDR3 length equals 14 residues. DNA for the CDR3: TGCGCCAGCAGCCAGGGTGGATTATACTATGGCTACACCTTC. Its translation: CASSQGGLYYGYTF.